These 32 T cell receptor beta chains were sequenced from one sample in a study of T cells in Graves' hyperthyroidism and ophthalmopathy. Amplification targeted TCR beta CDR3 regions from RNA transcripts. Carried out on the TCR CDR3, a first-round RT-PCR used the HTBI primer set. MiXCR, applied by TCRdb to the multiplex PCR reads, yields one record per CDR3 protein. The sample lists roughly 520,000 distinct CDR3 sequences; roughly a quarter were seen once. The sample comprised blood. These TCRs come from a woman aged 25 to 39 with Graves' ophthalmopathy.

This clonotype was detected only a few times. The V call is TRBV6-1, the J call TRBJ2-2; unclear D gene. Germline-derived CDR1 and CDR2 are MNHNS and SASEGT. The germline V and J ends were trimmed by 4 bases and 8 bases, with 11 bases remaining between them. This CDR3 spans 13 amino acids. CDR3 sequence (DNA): TGTGCCAGCAGTGCTGGGCCCGCGGGGGAGCTGTTTTTT. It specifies CASSAGPAGELFF.

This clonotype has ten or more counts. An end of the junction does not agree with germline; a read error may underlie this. DNA of the CDR3: TGTGCCAGCAGCCTCGGGACAGGGGGCAACCAGCCCCAGCATTTT. This translates into CASSLGTGGNQPQHF. This rearrangement joins TRBV27 to TRBJ1-5; 12 nucleotides align to TRBD1. Germline V gives CDR1 MNHEY, CDR2 SMNVEV (reference sequence). The CDR3 covers 15 residues.

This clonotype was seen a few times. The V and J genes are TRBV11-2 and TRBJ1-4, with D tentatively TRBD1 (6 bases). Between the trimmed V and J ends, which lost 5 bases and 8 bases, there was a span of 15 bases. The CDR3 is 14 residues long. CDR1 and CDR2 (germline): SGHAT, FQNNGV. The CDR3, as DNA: TGTGCCAGCAGCCCCGGGAAGGGGGAAGAAAAACTGTTTTTT. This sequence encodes CASSPGKGEEKLFF.

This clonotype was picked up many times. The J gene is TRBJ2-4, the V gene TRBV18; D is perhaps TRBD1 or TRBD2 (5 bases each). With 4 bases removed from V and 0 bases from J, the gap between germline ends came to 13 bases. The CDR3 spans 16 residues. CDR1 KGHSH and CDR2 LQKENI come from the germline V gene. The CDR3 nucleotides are TGTGCCAGCTCACAACGGGACGCCAGAGCCAAAAACATTCAGTACTTC. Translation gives CASSQRDARAKNIQYF.

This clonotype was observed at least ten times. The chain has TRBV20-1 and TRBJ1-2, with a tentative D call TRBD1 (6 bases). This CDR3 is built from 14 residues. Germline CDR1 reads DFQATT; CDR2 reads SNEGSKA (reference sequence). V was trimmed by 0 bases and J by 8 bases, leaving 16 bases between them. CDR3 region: CSARDYTGLRGYTF. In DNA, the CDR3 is TGCAGTGCTAGAGACTATACAGGGTTACGCGGCTACACCTTC.

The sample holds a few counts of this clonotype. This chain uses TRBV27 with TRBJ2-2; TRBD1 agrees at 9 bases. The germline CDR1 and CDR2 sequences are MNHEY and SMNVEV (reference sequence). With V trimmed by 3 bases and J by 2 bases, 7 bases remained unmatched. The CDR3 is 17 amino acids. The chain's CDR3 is CASSLDSQGANTGELFF. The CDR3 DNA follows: TGTGCCAGCAGTTTGGATTCACAGGGGGCCAACACCGGGGAGCTGTTTTTT.

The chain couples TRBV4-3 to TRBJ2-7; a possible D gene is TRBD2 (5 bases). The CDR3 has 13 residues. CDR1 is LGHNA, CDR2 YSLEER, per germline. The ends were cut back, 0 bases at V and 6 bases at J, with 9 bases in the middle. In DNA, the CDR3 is TGCGCCAGCAGCCAAGAACGGGGTGGCGAGCAGTACTTC. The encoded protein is CASSQERGGEQYF.

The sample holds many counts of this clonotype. CDR3 nucleotides: TGTGCCACCAGTGACGCCCCGTTGGGTAGTTACGAGCAGTACTTC. Translated: CATSDAPLGSYEQYF. The chain recombines TRBV24-1 with TRBJ2-7; D call uncertain. Germline V CDR1 and CDR2: KGHDR, SFDVKD. The V end was cut by 4 bases, the J end by 4 bases, with 16 bases between. The CDR3 runs 15 residues.

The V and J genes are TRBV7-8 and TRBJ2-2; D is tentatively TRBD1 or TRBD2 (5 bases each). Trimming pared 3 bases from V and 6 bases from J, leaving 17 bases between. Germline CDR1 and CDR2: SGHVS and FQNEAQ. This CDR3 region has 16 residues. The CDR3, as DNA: TGTGCCAGCAGCTTTGTGAGGGGTAGTGGGGCCGGGGAGCTGTTTTTT. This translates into CASSFVRGSGAGELFF.

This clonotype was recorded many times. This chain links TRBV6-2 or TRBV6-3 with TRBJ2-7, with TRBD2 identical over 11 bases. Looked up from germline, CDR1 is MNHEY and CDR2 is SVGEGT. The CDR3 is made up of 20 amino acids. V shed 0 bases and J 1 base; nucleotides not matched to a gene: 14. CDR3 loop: CASSYSRSGGANSLSYEQYF. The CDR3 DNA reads TGTGCCAGCAGTTACTCGCGTAGCGGGGGGGCAAATTCCTTATCCTACGAGCAGTACTTC.

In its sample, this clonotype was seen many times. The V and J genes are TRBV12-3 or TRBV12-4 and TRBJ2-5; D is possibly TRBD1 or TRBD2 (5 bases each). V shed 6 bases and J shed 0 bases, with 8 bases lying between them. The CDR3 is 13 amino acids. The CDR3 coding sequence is TGTGCCAGCAGAGAGGGGAACCAAGAGACCCAGTACTTC. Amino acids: CASREGNQETQYF.

The CDR3 DNA sequence: TGTGCCAGCAGCGTCCGGACATACCATCTCAACTATGGCTACACCTTC. Its translation: CASSVRTYHLNYGYTF. The chain has TRBV6-1 and TRBJ1-2; a possible D gene is TRBD1 (5 bases). Trimming cost V 6 bases and J 2 bases, with 19 bases left between them. CDR3 length: 16 amino acids. CDR1 is MNHNS, CDR2 SASEGT, per germline.

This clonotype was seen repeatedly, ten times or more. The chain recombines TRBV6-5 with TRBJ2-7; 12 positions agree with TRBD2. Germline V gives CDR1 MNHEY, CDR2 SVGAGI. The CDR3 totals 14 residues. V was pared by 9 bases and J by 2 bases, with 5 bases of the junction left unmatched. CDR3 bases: TGTGCCAGTTGGACTAGCGGGGAAGCCTACGAGCAGTACTTC. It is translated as CASWTSGEAYEQYF.

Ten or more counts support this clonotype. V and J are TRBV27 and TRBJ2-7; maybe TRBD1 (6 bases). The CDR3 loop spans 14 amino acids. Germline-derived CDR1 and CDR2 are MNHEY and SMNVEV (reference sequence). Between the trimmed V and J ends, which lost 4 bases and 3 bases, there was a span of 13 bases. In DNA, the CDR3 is TGTGCCAGCAGTTCGGGACACCGGGTCTACGAGCAGTACTTC. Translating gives CASSSGHRVYEQYF.

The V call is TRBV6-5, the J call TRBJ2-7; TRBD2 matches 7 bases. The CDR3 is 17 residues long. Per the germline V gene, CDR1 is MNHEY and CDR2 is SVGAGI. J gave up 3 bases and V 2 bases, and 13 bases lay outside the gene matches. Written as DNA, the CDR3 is TGTGCCAGCAGTTACACTCCTAAGCGGGATAGACGCTACGAGCAGTACTTC. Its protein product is CASSYTPKRDRRYEQYF.

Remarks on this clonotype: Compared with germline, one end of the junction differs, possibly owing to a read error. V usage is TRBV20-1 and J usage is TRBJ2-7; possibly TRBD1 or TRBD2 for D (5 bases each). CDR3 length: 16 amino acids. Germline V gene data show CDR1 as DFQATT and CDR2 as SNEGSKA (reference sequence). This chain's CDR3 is CSARDPGPKSSYEQCF. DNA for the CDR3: TGCAGTGCTAGAGATCCGGGACCCAAGAGCTCCTACGAGCAGTGCTTC.

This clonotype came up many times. The CDR3 spells CASSFSGGGTGELFF. In DNA form, the CDR3 reads TGTGCCAGCAGTTTTAGCGGGGGTGGCACCGGGGAGCTGTTTTTT. The chain uses TRBV6-2 or TRBV6-3 and TRBJ2-2; the match to TRBD2 covers 9 bases. Germline lookup yields CDR1 MNHEY and CDR2 SVGEGT. There are 15 residues in the CDR3. V lost 4 bases, J lost 4 bases, and 4 bases stayed unmatched.

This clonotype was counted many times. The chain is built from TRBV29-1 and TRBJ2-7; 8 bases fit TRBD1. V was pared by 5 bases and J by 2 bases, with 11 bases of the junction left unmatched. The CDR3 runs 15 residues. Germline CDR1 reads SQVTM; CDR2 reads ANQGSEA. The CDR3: CSVLDSQGDPYEQYF. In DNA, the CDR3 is TGCAGCGTTTTGGACTCACAGGGGGATCCCTACGAGCAGTACTTC.

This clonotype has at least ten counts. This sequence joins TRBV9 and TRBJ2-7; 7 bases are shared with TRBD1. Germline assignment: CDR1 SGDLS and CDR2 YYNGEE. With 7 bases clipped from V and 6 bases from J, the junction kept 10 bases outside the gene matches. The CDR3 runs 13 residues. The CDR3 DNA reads TGTGCCAGCGCCGAGACAGGGCTTAGCGAGCAGTACTTC. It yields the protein CASAETGLSEQYF.

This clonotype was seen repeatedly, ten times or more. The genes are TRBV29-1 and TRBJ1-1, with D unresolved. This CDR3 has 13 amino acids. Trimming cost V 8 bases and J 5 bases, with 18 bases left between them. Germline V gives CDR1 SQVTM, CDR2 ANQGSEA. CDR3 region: CSHRSPEGTEAFF. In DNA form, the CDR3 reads TGCAGCCATCGTTCCCCCGAAGGGACTGAAGCTTTCTTT.

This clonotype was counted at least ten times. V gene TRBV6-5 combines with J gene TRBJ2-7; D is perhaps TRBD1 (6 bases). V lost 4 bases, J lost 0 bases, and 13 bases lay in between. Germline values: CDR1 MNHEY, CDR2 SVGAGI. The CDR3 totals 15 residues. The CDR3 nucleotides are TGTGCCAGCAGTTTCCTGGACAGTCACTCCTACGAGCAGTACTTC. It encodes CASSFLDSHSYEQYF.

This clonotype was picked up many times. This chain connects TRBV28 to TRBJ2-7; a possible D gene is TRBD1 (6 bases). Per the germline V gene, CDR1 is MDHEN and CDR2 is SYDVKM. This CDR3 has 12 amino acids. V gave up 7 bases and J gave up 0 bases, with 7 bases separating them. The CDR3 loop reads CASTGASYEQYF. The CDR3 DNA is TGTGCCAGCACAGGGGCCTCCTACGAGCAGTACTTC. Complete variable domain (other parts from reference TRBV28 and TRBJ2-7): DVKVTQSSRYLVKRTGEKVFLECVQDMDHENMFWYRQDPGLGLRLIYFSYDVKMKEKGDIPEGYSVSREKKERFSLILESASTNQTSMYLCASTGASYEQYFGPGTRLTVT.

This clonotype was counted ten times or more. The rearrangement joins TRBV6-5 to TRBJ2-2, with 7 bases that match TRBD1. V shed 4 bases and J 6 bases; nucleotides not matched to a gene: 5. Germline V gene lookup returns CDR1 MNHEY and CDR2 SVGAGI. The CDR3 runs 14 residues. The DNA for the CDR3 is TGTGCCAGCAGTTCAACGACAGGGCCCGGGGAGCTGTTTTTT. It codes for CASSSTTGPGELFF.

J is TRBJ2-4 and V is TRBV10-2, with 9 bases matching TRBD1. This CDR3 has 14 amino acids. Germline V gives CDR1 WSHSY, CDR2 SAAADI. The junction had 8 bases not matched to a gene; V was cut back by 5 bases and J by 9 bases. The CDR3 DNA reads TGCGCCAGCAGTACCACAGGGGGCCGGGGCATTCAGTACTTC. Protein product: CASSTTGGRGIQYF.

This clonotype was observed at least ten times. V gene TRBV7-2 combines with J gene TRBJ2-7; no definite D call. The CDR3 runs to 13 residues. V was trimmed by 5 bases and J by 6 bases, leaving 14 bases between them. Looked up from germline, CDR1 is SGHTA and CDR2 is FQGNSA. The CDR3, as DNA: TGTGCCAGCAGCCCGTCAAGGGCTACCGAGCAGTACTTC. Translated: CASSPSRATEQYF.

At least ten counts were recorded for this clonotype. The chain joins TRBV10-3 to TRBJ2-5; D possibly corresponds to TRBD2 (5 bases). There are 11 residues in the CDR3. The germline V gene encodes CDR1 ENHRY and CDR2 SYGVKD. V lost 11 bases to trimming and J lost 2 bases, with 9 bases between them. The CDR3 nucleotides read TGTGCCGTACTAGTACAAGAGACCCAGTACTTC. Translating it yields CAVLVQETQYF.

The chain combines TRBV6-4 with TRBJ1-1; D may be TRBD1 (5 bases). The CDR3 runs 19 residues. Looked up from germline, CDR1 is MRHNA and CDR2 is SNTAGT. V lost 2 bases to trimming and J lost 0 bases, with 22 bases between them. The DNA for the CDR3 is TGTGCCAGCAGTGACCCGCCGGGGCCCACCGGGGCCATGAACACTGAAGCTTTCTTT. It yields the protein CASSDPPGPTGAMNTEAFF.

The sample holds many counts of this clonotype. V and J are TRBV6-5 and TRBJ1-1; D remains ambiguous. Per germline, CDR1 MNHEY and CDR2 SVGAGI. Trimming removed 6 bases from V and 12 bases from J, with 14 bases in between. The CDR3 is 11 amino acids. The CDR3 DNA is TGTGCCAGCAGCCTGGGCCCCGTGACTTTCTTT. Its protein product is CASSLGPVTFF.

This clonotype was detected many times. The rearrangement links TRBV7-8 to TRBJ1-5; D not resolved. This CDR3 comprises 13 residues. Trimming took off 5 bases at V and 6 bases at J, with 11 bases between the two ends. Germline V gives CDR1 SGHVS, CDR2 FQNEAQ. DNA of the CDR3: TGTGCCAGCAGCCCGGACCCGGGTCAGCCCCAGCATTTT. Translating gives CASSPDPGQPQHF. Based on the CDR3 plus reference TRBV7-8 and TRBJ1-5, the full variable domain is GAGVSQSPRYKVAKRGQDVALRCDPISGHVSLFWYQQALGQGPEFLTYFQNEAQLDKSGLPSDRFFAERPEGSVSTLKIQRTQQEDSAVYLCASSPDPGQPQHFGDGTRLSIL.

CDR3 loop: CASSPPTMNTEAFF. In DNA, the CDR3 is TGTGCCAGCAGTCCCCCTACCATGAACACTGAAGCTTTCTTT. The rearrangement uses TRBV28 and TRBJ1-1; no clear D. V lost 5 bases and J lost 0, with 10 bases in between. From germline, CDR1 is MDHEN and CDR2 SYDVKM. This CDR3 comprises 14 residues.

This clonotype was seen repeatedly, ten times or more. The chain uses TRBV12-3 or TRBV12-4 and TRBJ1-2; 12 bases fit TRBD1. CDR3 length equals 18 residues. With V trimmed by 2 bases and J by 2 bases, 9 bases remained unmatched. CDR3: CASSLIGLGQGANYGYTF. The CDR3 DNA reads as TGTGCCAGCAGTTTAATAGGGTTGGGACAGGGGGCCAACTATGGCTACACCTTC.

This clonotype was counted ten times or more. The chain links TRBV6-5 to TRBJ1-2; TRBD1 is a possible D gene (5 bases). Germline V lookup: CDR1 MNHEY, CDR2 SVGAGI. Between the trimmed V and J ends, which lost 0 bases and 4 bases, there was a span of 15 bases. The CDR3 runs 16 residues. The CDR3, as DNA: TGTGCCAGCAGTTACTCGCGACAGCCCCACCCCTATGGCTACACCTTC. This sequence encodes CASSYSRQPHPYGYTF.